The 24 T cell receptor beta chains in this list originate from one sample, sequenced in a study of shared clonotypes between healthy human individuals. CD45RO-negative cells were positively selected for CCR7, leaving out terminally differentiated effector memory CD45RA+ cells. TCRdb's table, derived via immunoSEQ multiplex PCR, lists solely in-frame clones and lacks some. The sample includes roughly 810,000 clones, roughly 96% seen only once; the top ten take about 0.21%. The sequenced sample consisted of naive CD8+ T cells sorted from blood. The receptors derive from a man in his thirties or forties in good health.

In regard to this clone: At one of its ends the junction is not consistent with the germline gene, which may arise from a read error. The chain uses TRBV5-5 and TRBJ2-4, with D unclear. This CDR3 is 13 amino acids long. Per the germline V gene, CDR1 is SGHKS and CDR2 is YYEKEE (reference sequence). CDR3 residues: CASSLGGTAVLSF. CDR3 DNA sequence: TGTGCCAGCAGCTTGGGGGGTACGGCGGTCCTATCGTTC.

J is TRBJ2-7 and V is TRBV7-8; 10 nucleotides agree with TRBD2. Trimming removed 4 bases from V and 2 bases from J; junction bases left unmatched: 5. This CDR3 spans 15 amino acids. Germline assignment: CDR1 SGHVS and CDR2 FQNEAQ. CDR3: CASSWGAGGTYEQYF. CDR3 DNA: TGTGCCAGCAGCTGGGGAGCGGGAGGGACCTACGAGCAGTACTTC.

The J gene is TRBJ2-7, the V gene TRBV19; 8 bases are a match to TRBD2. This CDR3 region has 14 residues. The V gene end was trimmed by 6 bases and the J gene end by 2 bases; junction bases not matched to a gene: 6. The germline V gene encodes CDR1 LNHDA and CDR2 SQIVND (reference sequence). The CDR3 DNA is TGTGCCAGTAGAATAAGCGGGAGTGCCTACGAGCAGTACTTC. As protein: CASRISGSAYEQYF.

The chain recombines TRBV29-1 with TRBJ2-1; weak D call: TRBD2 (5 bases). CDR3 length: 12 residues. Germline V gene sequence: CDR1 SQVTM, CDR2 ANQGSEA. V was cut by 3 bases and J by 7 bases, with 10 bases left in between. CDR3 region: CSVDGLGNEQFF. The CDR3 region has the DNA TGCAGCGTTGACGGACTGGGGAATGAGCAGTTCTTC.

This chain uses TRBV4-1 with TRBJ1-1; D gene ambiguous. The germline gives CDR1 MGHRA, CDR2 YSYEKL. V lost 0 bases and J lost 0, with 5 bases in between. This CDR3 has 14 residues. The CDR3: CASSQEMVNTEAFF. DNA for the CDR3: TGCGCCAGCAGCCAAGAAATGGTGAACACTGAAGCTTTCTTT.

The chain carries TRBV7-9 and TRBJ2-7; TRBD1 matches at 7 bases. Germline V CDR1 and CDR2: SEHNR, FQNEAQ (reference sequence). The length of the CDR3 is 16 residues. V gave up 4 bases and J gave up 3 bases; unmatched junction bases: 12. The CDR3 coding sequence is TGTGCCAGCAGCTCGTCCCGGGACAGCCGAATCTACGAGCAGTACTTC. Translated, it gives CASSSSRDSRIYEQYF.

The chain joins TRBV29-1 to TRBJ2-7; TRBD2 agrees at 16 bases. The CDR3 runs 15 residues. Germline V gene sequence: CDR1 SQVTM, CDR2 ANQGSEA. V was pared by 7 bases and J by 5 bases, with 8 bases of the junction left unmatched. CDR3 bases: TGCAGCGCGGGACTAGCGGGAGGGCCCTTAGACGAGCAGTACTTC. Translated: CSAGLAGGPLDEQYF.

In nucleotides, the CDR3 is TGTGCCAGCAGTGCCCGGACAGGTATGAGCTCCTACGAGCAGTACTTC. Its protein product is CASSARTGMSSYEQYF. The rearrangement uses TRBV6-1 and TRBJ2-7, with 7 bases identical to TRBD1. V gave up 4 bases and J gave up 0 bases; unmatched junction bases: 9. The CDR3 is 16 residues long. Germline-derived CDR1 and CDR2 are MNHNS and SASEGT.

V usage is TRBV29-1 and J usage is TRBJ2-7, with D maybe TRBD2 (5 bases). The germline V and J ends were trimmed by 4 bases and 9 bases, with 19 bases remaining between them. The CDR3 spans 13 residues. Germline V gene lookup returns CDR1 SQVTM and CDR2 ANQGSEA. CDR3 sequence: CSVGLGDDRGQYF. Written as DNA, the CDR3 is TGCAGCGTTGGGTTGGGAGACGATCGGGGGCAGTACTTC.

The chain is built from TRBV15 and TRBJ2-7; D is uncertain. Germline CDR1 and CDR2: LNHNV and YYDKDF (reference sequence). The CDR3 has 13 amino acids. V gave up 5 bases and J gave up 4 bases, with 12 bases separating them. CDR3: CATSPAGLYEQYF. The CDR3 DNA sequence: TGTGCCACCAGCCCGGCAGGATTATACGAGCAGTACTTC.

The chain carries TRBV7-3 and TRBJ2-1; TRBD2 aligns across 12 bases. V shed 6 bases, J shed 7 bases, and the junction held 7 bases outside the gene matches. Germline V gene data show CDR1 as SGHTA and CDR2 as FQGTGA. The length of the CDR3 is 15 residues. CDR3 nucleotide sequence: TGTGCCAGCAGACTTCTAGCGGGAGGGTCTAATGAGCAGTTCTTC. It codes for CASRLLAGGSNEQFF.

CDR3 DNA: TGTGCCAGCAGCCCTGGGGGGACGACGCCCTACAATGAGCAGTTCTTC. Translation: CASSPGGTTPYNEQFF. The chain uses TRBV7-9 and TRBJ2-1; a possible D gene is TRBD2 (6 bases). Germline assignment: CDR1 SEHNR and CDR2 FQNEAQ (reference sequence). Trimming shortened V by 5 bases and J by 2 bases, and 16 bases separated the two germline ends. CDR3 length equals 16 residues.

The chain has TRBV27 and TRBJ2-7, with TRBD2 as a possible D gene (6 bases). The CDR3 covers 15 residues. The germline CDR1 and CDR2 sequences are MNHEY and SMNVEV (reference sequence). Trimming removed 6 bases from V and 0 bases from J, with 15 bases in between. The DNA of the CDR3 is TGTGCCAGCAGAGTAGCGGCCTCAAACTCCTACGAGCAGTACTTC. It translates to CASRVAASNSYEQYF.

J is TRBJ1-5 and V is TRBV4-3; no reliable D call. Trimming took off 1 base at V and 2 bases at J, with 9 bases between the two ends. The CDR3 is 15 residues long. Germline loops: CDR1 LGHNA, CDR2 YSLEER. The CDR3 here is CASSQAPRGNQPQHF. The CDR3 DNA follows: TGCGCCAGCAGCCAAGCGCCTCGGGGCAATCAGCCCCAGCATTTT.

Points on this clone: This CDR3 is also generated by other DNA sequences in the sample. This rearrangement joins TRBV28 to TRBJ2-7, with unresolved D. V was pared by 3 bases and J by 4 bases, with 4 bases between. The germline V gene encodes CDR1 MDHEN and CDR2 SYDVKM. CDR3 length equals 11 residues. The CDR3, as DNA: TGTGCCAGCAGTTTCAAGTACGAGCAGTACTTC. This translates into CASSFKYEQYF.

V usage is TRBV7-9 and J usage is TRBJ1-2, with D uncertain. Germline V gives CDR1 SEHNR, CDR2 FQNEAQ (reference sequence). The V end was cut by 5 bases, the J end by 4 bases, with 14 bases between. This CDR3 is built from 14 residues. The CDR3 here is CASSPDVLGYGYTF. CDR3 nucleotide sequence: TGTGCCAGCAGCCCGGACGTACTGGGCTATGGCTACACCTTC.

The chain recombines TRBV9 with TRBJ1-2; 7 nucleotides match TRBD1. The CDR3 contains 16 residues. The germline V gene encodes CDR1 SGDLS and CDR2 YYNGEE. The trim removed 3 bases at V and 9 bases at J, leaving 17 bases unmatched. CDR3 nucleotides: TGTGCCAGCAGCGCCTCCATTACCACAGGGGTCGATAGCTACACCTTC. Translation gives CASSASITTGVDSYTF. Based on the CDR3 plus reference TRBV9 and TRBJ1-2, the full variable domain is DSGVTQTPKHLITATGQRVTLRCSPRSGDLSVYWYQQSLDQGLQFLIQYYNGEERAKGNILERFSAQQFPDLHSELNLSSLELGDSALYFCASSASITTGVDSYTFGSGTRLTVV.

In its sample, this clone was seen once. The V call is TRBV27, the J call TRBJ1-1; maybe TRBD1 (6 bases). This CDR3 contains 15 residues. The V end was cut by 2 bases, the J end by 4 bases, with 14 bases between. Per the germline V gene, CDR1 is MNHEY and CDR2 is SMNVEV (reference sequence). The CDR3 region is CASSLAHREGTEAFF. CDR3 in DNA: TGTGCCAGCAGTTTAGCTCACAGGGAGGGCACTGAAGCTTTCTTT.

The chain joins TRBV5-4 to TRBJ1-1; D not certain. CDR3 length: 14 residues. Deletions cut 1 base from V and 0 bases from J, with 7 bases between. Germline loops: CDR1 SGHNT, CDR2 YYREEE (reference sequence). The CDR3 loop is CASSLPGLNTEAFF. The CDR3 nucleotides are TGTGCCAGCAGCTTGCCGGGGTTGAACACTGAAGCTTTCTTT. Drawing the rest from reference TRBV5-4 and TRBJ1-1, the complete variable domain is ETGVTQSPTHLIKTRGQQVTLRCSSQSGHNTVSWYQQALGQGPQFIFQYYREEENGRGNFPPRFSGLQFPNYSSELNVNALELDDSALYLCASSLPGLNTEAFFGQGTRLTVV.

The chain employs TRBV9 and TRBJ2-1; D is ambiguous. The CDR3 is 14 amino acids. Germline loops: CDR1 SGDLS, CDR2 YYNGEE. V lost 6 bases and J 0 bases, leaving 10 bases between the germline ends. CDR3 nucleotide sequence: TGTGCCAGCATCCTAGTGAGCTCCTACAATGAGCAGTTCTTC. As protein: CASILVSSYNEQFF.

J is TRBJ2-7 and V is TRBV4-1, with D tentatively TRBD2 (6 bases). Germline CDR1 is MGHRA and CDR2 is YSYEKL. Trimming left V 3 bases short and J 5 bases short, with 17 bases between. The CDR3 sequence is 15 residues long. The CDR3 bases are TGCGCCAGCAGCCAGGGTATAACTAGCATCCACGAGCAGTACTTC. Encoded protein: CASSQGITSIHEQYF.

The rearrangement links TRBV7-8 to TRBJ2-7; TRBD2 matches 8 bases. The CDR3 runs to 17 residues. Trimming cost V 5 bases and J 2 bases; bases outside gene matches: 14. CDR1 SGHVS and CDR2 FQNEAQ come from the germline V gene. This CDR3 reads CASSQILQTSATYEQYF. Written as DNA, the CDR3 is TGTGCCAGCAGCCAAATCCTACAGACTAGCGCAACCTACGAGCAGTACTTC.

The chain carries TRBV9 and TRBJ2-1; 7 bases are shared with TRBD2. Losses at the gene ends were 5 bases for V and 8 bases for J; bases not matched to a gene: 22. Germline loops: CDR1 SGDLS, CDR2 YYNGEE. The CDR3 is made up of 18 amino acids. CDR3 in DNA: TGTGCCAGCAGTCACGGGACTAAGTTTAAGTATGGGCTTGATGAGCAGTTCTTC. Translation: CASSHGTKFKYGLDEQFF.

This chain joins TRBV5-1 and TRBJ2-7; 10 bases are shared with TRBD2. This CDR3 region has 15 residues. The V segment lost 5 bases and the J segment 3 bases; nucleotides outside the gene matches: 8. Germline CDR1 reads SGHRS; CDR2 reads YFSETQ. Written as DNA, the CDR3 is TGCGCCAGCAGGTCGGCTAGCGGGAGTAGCTACGAGCAGTACTTC. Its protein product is CASRSASGSSYEQYF.